This record concerns one T cell receptor (beta chain) sequence. The antigen remains undetermined. The sample is drawn from a study of CXCR3-negative and CXCR3-positive naive CD8 T cells. UMI-labeled TRB cDNA libraries were prepared by 5' RACE. After re-calling the 5' RACE reads, TCRdb lists one entry per CDR3 protein, DNA absent. The sample data list over 100,000 distinct CDR3 sequences. The length of the CDR3 is 15 residues. Germline lookup yields CDR1 KGHDR and CDR2 SFDVKD. Findings and limits, study-wide: In CXCR3-positive naive cells, the TRB CDR3s were more hydrophobic than in CXCR3-negative naive cells. The study found comparably high diversity in both naive subsets and much lower diversity in memory CD8+ cells.

Sorting was done in triplicate for each CD8+ T cell subset (fewer than 340,000 cells each). Naive CD8+ T cells had a CD45RO-CCR7+CD27+CD95- phenotype. This TCR derives from a human donor in good health. Some clones in this sample may be carry-over from other donors' samples. The rearrangement links TRBV24-1 to TRBJ2-2; TCRdb names TRBD1, which stays unverified in the absence of DNA. The specimen was naive CXCR3+ CD8+ T cells from blood. As to subset: CD45RO-CCR7+CD27+CD95- naive CD8+ T cells expressing CXCR3 (TNR3+). The CDR3 protein is CATSTRTGDTGELFF.